Only a few counts were recorded for the clone carrying this T cell receptor beta chain. This specimen belongs to a study of response to subunit inactivated influenza vaccine. In TCRdb, the RT-PCR reads were re-called with MiXCR into one record per CDR3 protein. The sample lists about 540,000 distinct CDR3 sequences, approximately 20% occurring once. The CDR3 is 13 amino acids. Per germline, CDR1 MNHNY and CDR2 SVGAGI (reference sequence). V was trimmed by 5 bases and J by 5 bases, leaving 9 bases between them. A further study also used this sample, focusing on T cells expressing NK-cell markers. In that study: Template switching by 5'RACE with UMIs generated the TCR beta cDNA. The authors derived TCR beta repertoires from sorted CD3+CD56+NKG2C+, CD3+CD56+NKG2C- and CD3+CD56-NKG2C+ T cells.

The chain links TRBV6-6 to TRBJ2-2; D uncertain. The origin of this receptor is a man aged 50 or older who received an inactivated influenza vaccine. Sequences were derived from CD4+ T cells sorted from PBMCs, sampled 12 days after vaccination. The CDR3 is CASSMGRTGELFF. For the CDR3, the DNA is TGTGCCAGCAGTATGGGTCGAACCGGGGAGCTGTTTTTT.